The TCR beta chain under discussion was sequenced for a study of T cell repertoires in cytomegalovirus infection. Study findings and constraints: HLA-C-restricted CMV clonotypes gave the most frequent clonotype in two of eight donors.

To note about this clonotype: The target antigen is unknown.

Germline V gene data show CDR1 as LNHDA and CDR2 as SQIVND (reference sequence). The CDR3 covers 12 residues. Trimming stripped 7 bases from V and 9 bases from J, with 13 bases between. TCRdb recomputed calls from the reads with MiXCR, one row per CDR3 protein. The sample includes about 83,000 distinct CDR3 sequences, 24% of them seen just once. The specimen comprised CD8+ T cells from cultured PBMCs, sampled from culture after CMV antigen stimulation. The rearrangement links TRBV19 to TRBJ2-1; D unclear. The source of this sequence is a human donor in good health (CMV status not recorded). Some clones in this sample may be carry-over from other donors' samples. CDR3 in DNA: TGTGCCAGTACCACGGGTGCGGCTGAGCAGTTCTTC. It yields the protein CASTTGAAEQFF.